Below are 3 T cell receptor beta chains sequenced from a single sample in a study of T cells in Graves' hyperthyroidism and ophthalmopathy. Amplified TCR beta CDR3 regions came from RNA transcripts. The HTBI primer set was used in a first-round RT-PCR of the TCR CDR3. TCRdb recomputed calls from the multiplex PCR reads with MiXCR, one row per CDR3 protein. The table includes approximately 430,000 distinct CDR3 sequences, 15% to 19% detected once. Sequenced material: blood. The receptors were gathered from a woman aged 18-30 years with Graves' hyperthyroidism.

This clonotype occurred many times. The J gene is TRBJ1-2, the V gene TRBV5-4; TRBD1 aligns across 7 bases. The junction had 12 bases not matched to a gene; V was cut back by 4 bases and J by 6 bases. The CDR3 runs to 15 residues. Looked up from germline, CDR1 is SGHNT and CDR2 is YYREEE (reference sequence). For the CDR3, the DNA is TGTGCCAGCAGCCCAAAGACAGGGTTAAGCGATGGCTACACCTTC. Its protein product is CASSPKTGLSDGYTF.

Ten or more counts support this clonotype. CDR3: CASSRAGGNTGELFF. The CDR3 DNA follows: TGTGCCAGCAGTCGGGCAGGGGGCAACACCGGGGAGCTGTTTTTT. V gene TRBV6-4 combines with J gene TRBJ2-2; the match to TRBD1 covers 8 bases. The length of the CDR3 is 15 residues. Germline lookup yields CDR1 MRHNA and CDR2 SNTAGT. J was trimmed by 2 bases and V by 5 bases; bases with no gene match: 4.

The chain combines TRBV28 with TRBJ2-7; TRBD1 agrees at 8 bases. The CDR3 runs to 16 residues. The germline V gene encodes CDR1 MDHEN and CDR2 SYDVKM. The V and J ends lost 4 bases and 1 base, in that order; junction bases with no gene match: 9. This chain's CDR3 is CASSSFLTGASYEQYF. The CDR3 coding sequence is TGTGCCAGCAGTTCATTTTTGACAGGGGCATCCTACGAGCAGTACTTC.